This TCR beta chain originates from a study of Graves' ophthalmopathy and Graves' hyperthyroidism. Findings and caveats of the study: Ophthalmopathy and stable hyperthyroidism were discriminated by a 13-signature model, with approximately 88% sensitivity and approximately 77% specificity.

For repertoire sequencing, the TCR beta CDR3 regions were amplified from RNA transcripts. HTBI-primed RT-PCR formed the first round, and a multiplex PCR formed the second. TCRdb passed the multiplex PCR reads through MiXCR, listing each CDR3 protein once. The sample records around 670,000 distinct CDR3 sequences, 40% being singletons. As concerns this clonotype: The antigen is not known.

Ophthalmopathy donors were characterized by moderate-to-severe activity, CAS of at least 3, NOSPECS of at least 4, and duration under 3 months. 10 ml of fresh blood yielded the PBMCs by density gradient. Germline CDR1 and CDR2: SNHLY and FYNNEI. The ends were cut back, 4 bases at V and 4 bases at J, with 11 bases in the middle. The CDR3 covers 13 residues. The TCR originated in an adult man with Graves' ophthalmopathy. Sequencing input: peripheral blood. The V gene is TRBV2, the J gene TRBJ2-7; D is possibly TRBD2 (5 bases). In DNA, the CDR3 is TGTGCCAGCAGTGTGTCGGGGTTTTACGAGCAGTACTTC. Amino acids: CASSVSGFYEQYF.